This TCR beta chain is from a study of sequential checkpoint blockade in melanoma. At the level of the study: Patients were randomized 1:1 to nivolumab-then-ipilimumab or ipilimumab-then-nivolumab first-line.

The CDR3 has 15 amino acids. With 4 bases clipped from V and 2 bases from J, the junction kept 6 bases outside the gene matches. The germline V gene encodes CDR1 PRHDT and CDR2 FYEKMQ (reference sequence). Treatment defined: randomized to nivolumab then ipilimumab (arm A) or the reverse (arm B). Assay used: immunoSEQ multiplex PCR; TCRdb lists only in-frame clones, some missing. Of about 40,000 clones detected, approximately 90% appear once; the ten largest clones hold 12%. The receptor was isolated from a human donor with melanoma. The input for sequencing was CD8+ T cells sorted from blood (inferred from file names), taken from a patient given nivolumab and ipilimumab in sequence. This chain joins TRBV13 and TRBJ2-3, with 7 positions matching TRBD2. The CDR3 region has the DNA TGTGCCAGCAGCTCGGCGGGAGTGGCCACAGATACGCAGTATTTT. This translates into CASSSAGVATDTQYF.